This TCR beta chain was captured in a study of PD-1 blockade in classical Hodgkin lymphoma (dated by TCRdb to about 2020). The study in broad terms: Nivolumab dosing was 3 mg/kg intravenously every 2 weeks, continuing until either disease progression or unacceptable toxicity. The study used TCR beta sequencing and CyTOF to define a peripheral blood immune signature of response to PD-1 blockade in classical Hodgkin lymphoma. General study outcomes and caveats: A significant rise by C4D1 was seen in CD4+ but not CD8+ TCR diversity (p=0.0027 vs p=0.16), with the rise being most apparent in complete responders (p=0.02). The study was limited to a single clinical trial cohort, and causes of repertoire differences, possibly disease activity or prior therapy, remained undefined. Baseline TCR diversity was reported to be lower in newly diagnosed patients than in healthy donors, and even lower in relapsed/refractory patients. Lower diversity was seen in patients whose nivolumab began less than 1 year after ASCT, and these patients were left out of later analyses so that immune reconstitution would not confound the results. Trial patients achieving complete response had baseline diversity similar to newly diagnosed patients, whereas partial responders and progressors had significantly lower diversity.

The time point label on this specimen signifies: cycle 2 day 1 (C2D1) of nivolumab. Every trial patient had relapsed after autologous stem cell transplantation, and cohorts A, B and C differed in prior brentuximab vedotin exposure. A total of over 50 patients with relapsed/refractory classical Hodgkin lymphoma made up the trial cohort, and each patient's best overall response was complete response, partial response or progressive disease. Single-agent nivolumab was administered to trial patients in the multi-cohort phase II CheckMate 205 trial. An independent review committee assessed best overall response by applying the 2007 International Working Group response criteria. Trial PBMCs were obtained immediately prior to nivolumab initiation (C1D1) and on therapy at cycle 2 day 1 and cycle 4 day 1. Peripheral blood was collected in 8 mL Vacutainer Cell Preparation Tubes, from which PBMCs were isolated by centrifugation and then cryopreserved.

In this sample, this clone turned up a few times. No antigen is known for it. Base qualities are not provided; no much larger clone lies one nucleotide away. From the cysteine up to the phenylalanine, the CDR3 has a length of 17 residues. This entry keeps only the CDR3 DNA: 51 bases, framed from base 1. Genomic DNA was extracted with the Qiagen DNeasy kit from unsorted PBMCs and from negatively selected CD4+ and CD8+ fractions. TCR beta CDR3 regions were subjected to amplification by immunoSEQ multiplex PCR with primers that anneal to V and J segments. A synthetic immune receptor repertoire was used to minimize amplification bias, and any residual bias was removed computationally once sequencing was done. The authors' pipeline ran thus. Repertoire diversity was quantified as the Shannon entropy index using custom Python scripts. The unsorted, CD4+ and CD8+ repertoires were each analyzed separately, with the exception of combined analyses, where CD4+ and CD8+ sequences were merged in silico. A clone counted as expanded when the clone's frequency after treatment rose at least 2-fold relative to C1D1, and clones undetected at baseline were given a pseudocount of 0.5. Singleton clones were defined as clones with 0 or 1 copy at C1D1, and non-singleton clones were defined as clones with 2 or more copies. Clones expanded in unsorted samples were annotated as CD4+, CD8+ or unknown by matching protein sequences in sorted samples from the same patient. Wilcoxon tests on paired samples were used to test diversity changes from C1D1 to C4D1. As stored in TCRdb, this immuneACCESS dataset retains in-frame rearrangements with V and J assigned. A fraction of the clones does not appear; measured against another copy, unresolved V genes explain less than half of the discrepancy, and the remainder lacks a known reason. V and J calls and clone size follow that table, whereas D and trimming were derived from the DNA. Counted in this sample were tens of thousands of clones; 89% of them appeared once. Jointly, the top ten make up 9.5% to 12% of the sample.

Sample: peripheral blood mononuclear cells (PBMCs), taken before the second cycle of nivolumab. This sequence was found in a human donor with classical Hodgkin lymphoma. This chain is built from TRBV21-1 and TRBJ2-7; TRBD1, the table's D call, lacks a check against the DNA. TRBV21-1 is deemed a pseudogene. Read as DNA, the sequence is TGTGCCAGCAGCCTCCCGTCGGACAGGGTAGGGGGCTACGAGCAGTACTTC. This sequence encodes CASSLPSDRVGGYEQYF.